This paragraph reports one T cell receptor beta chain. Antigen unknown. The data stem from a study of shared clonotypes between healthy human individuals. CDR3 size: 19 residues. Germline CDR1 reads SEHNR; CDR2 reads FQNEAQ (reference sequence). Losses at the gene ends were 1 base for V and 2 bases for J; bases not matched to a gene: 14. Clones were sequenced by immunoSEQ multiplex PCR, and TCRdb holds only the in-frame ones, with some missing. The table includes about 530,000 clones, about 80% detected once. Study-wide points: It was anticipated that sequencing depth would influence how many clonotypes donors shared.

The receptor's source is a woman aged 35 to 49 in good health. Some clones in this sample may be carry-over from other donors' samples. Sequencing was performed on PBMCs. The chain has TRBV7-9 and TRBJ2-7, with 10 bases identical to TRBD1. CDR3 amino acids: CASSLVGQGDLKSAYEQYF. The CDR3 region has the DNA TGTGCCAGCAGCTTAGTAGGACAGGGGGATCTGAAAAGTGCCTACGAGCAGTACTTC.